The clone carrying this T cell receptor beta chain was counted many times. The antigen is not known. These data come from a study of neurological immune-mediated disorders. Across the whole study: Relapsing-remitting forms accounted for most of the roughly 35 multiple sclerosis patients and secondary progressive forms for 3.

Every sequencing run returned over 170 million TCR-beta sequences, which were derived from 15-18 subjects. In TCRdb, the 5' RACE reads were re-called with MiXCR into one record per CDR3 protein. This sample carries about 62,000 distinct CDR3 sequences, 3.5% to 4.5% of them seen once, and the ten largest clones take less than 2.5%. Germline values: CDR1 MNHEY, CDR2 SVGAGI. V was pared by 4 bases and J by 5 bases, with 10 bases between. CDR3 length: 13 amino acids. Study findings and constraints: As far as clinical or MRI features were concerned, none was associated with the multiple sclerosis repertoire cluster.

Sequencing was performed on PBMCs. The source is a woman aged 50 to 60 with multiple sclerosis. The chain carries TRBV6-5 and TRBJ2-3, with a tentative D call TRBD1 (5 bases). Written as DNA, the CDR3 is TGTGCCAGCAGTTCCAGGGAAGGAGATACGCAGTATTTT. This translates into CASSSREGDTQYF.